This TCR beta chain was sequenced during a study of blood T cell repertoires in COVID-19. Study at large: The origin of the acute and convalescent COVID-19 samples was the United States, Italy and Spain. PBMCs, B-cell-depleted T cells, or T cells were the source of the cDNA or gDNA that made up the material.

The germline gives CDR1 LNHNV, CDR2 YYDKDF (reference sequence). V lost 2 bases to trimming and J lost 2 bases; unmatched junction nucleotides: 3. The CDR3 runs 16 residues. Assignments of participants to cohorts depended upon their own reported clinical history. Per the original methods: Cell counts per sample came from amplifying reference gene primers. Sequencing used immunoSEQ multiplex PCR; TCRdb keeps in-frame clones, though not all of them. The D gene and trimming were derived from the DNA, and the V and J assignments and clone size from that table. The table records 150,000 to 200,000 clones, 75% to 90% of them present only once.

Sequenced sample: PBMCs or T cells enriched from blood (not recorded which). The receptor comes from a woman aged 40 to 49 with acute COVID-19. The chain combines TRBV15 with TRBJ1-3; TRBD1 aligns across 10 bases. In nucleotides, the CDR3 is TGTGCCACCAGCAGACTTGGGACAGGGGCTGGAAACACCATATATTTT. Residues: CATSRLGTGAGNTIYF.